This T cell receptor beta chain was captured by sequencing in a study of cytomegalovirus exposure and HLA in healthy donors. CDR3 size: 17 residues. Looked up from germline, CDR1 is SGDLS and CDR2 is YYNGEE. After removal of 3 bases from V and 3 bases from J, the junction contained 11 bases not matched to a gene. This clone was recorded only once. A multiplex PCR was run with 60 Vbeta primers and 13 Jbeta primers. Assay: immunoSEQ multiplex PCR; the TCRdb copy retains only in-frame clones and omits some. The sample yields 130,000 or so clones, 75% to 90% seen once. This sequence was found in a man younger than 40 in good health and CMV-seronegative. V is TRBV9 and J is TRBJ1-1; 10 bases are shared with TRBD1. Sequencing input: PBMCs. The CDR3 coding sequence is TGTGCCAGCAGCGACACCCTCGGGACAGGGGACGACACTGAAGCTTTCTTT. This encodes CASSDTLGTGDDTEAFF.